The entry that follows covers one T cell receptor (beta chain) sequence. The sample is drawn from a study of blood T cell repertoires in COVID-19. At the level of the study: Samples taken during acute and convalescent COVID-19 were collected in the United States, Italy and Spain.

Recruitment covered some 25 US areas and drew participants whose ages spanned roughly 18 to 100 years. Donors were grouped by their self-reported clinical history. This CDR3 contains 13 residues. Germline V gene sequence: CDR1 SGHRS, CDR2 YFSETQ. The ends lost 4 bases at V and 7 bases at J; junction bases unmatched: 2. Profiling relied on immunoSEQ multiplex PCR, and the TCRdb table lists in-frame clones only, not all of them. Among about 200,000 clones listed, 65% to 85% were seen once. This sequence joins TRBV5-1 and TRBJ1-4, with TRBD1 identical over 9 bases. Specimen: PBMCs or T cells enriched from blood (not recorded which). This receptor was obtained from a woman in her forties with acute COVID-19. The CDR3: CASSLGQGEKLFF. The CDR3 bases are TGCGCCAGCAGCCTGGGACAGGGTGAAAAACTGTTTTTT.